These T cell receptor beta chains were read from a single sample in a study of cytotoxic CD8 clonotypes in ibrutinib-treated CLL. Clones were read by immunoSEQ multiplex PCR, and TCRdb kept only the in-frame ones, dropping some. The sample includes about 330,000 clones, 60% to 80% seen only once; the top ten take roughly 6.8%. Sequenced here: PBMCs, sampled after 36 months of ibrutinib treatment. All receptors derive from a human donor with chronic lymphocytic leukemia. Both conserved end residues are part of each CDR3. D genes are given only for firm matches. Not all rows give a size; the values are once, few, many and, for expanded clones, a class.

j_call: TRBJ1-6; d_call: .; cdr3_length: 15; clone_size: .; v_call: TRBV5-1; cdr3_aa: CASSPQGIANSPLHF; cdr3_nt: TGCGCCAGCAGCCCTCAGGGAATCGCTAATTCACCCCTCCACTTT
j_call: TRBJ2-1; d_call: .; cdr3_length: 15; clone_size: .; v_call: TRBV5-1; cdr3_aa: CASSLLSFPYNEQFF; cdr3_nt: TGCGCCAGCAGCTTGCTAAGCTTCCCCTACAATGAGCAGTTCTTC
j_call: TRBJ2-3; d_call: TRBD2; cdr3_length: 15; clone_size: .; v_call: TRBV11-3; cdr3_aa: CASSLGGAAPDTQYF; cdr3_nt: TGTGCCAGCAGCCTCGGGGGGGCCGCGCCAGATACGCAGTATTTT
j_call: TRBJ2-1; d_call: TRBD1; cdr3_length: 16; clone_size: .; v_call: TRBV29-1; cdr3_aa: CSVEDPATGGYNEQFF; cdr3_nt: TGCAGCGTTGAAGATCCCGCGACAGGGGGCTACAATGAGCAGTTCTTC
j_call: TRBJ1-1; d_call: .; cdr3_length: 13; clone_size: .; v_call: TRBV19; cdr3_aa: CALSTPKGTEAFF; cdr3_nt: TGTGCCCTCTCGACTCCAAAGGGCACTGAAGCTTTCTTT
j_call: TRBJ1-1; d_call: .; cdr3_length: 13; clone_size: .; v_call: TRBV5-1; cdr3_aa: CASRGVLNTEAFF; cdr3_nt: TGCGCCAGCAGGGGCGTATTGAACACTGAAGCTTTCTTT
j_call: TRBJ1-2; d_call: .; cdr3_length: 13; clone_size: .; v_call: TRBV6-6; cdr3_aa: CASSMDGNYGYTF; cdr3_nt: TGTGCCAGCAGCATGGACGGTAACTATGGCTACACCTTC
j_call: TRBJ1-4; d_call: TRBD1; cdr3_length: 16; clone_size: few; v_call: TRBV4-1; cdr3_aa: CASSRAGGSTNEKLFF; cdr3_nt: TGCGCCAGCAGCCGCGCAGGGGGCTCAACTAATGAAAAACTGTTTTTT
j_call: TRBJ2-1; d_call: TRBD2; cdr3_length: 18; clone_size: .; v_call: TRBV7-6; cdr3_aa: CASSLEPGTSGANNEQFF; cdr3_nt: TGTGCCAGCAGCTTAGAGCCGGGGACTAGCGGGGCTAACAATGAGCAGTTCTTC
j_call: TRBJ1-6; d_call: .; cdr3_length: 13; clone_size: .; v_call: TRBV4-2; cdr3_aa: CASSQGMGSPLHF; cdr3_nt: TGTGCCAGCAGCCAAGGGATGGGCTCACCCCTCCACTTT
j_call: TRBJ2-7; d_call: .; cdr3_length: 14; clone_size: .; v_call: TRBV10-1; cdr3_aa: CASSPAAGSYEQYF; cdr3_nt: TGCGCCAGCAGTCCCGCTGCAGGGTCCTACGAGCAGTACTTC
j_call: TRBJ2-7; d_call: .; cdr3_length: 14; clone_size: .; v_call: TRBV5-1; cdr3_aa: CASSLVAGTYEQYF; cdr3_nt: TGCGCCAGCAGCTTGGTGGCGGGAACCTACGAGCAGTACTTC
j_call: TRBJ2-3; d_call: .; cdr3_length: 15; clone_size: .; v_call: TRBV28; cdr3_aa: CASSLVIGSTDTQYF; cdr3_nt: TGTGCCAGCAGTTTAGTAATCGGGAGCACAGATACGCAGTATTTT
j_call: TRBJ1-5; d_call: .; cdr3_length: 17; clone_size: .; v_call: TRBV7-2; cdr3_aa: CASSHGVGLASNQPQHF; cdr3_nt: TGTGCCAGCAGCCATGGCGTGGGGTTGGCAAGCAATCAGCCCCAGCATTTT
j_call: TRBJ2-2; d_call: TRBD1; cdr3_length: 15; clone_size: once; v_call: TRBV15; cdr3_aa: CATSRGTGHQGELFF; cdr3_nt: TGTGCCACCAGCAGAGGGACAGGTCATCAGGGGGAGCTGTTTTTT
j_call: TRBJ1-5; d_call: .; cdr3_length: 13; clone_size: .; v_call: TRBV11-1; cdr3_aa: CASSLGPNQPQHF; cdr3_nt: TGTGCCAGCAGCTTAGGACCGAATCAGCCCCAGCATTTT